This record looks at one T cell receptor (beta chain) sequence and its context. This entry belongs to a study of blood T cell repertoires in COVID-19. Study-level information: From T cells, B-cell-depleted T cells, or PBMCs came the material, which was cDNA or gDNA.

The CDR3 is made up of 14 amino acids. The germline CDR1 and CDR2 sequences are KGHDR and SFDVKD. With 2 bases removed from V and 6 bases from J, the gap between germline ends came to 10 bases. In the original workflow: Cell counts per sample came from amplifying reference gene primers. This table comes from immunoSEQ multiplex PCR, and its TCRdb copy is limited to in-frame clones, with some not included. That table is the source of V, J and clone size, and D and trimming were worked out from the DNA. The sample has approximately 82,000 clones; 80% to 90% are singletons. This receptor was obtained from a woman in her sixties or seventies with acute or convalescent COVID-19. This chain connects TRBV24-1 to TRBJ2-1, with a possible D match to TRBD2 (6 bases). Sequencing used peripheral blood. The CDR3 sequence is CATSDSGTFNEQFF. CDR3 bases: TGTGCCACCAGTGATTCCGGGACTTTCAATGAGCAGTTCTTC.